A selection of T cell receptor beta chains follows, all from one sample in a study of blood T cells in healthy people across ages. MiXCR, applied by TCRdb to the 5' RACE reads, yields one record per CDR3 protein. Of approximately 810,000 distinct CDR3 sequences detected, about 37% appear once; the ten largest clones hold approximately 13%. Material for sequencing was blood. These receptors were taken from a man between 18 and 35 years old in good health. CDR3s include the opening cysteine and the closing phenylalanine or tryptophan. Clone size appears in some rows only: once, few, many, or a class for an expanded clone.

CDR3 length: 18; J gene: TRBJ2-2; clone size: .; V gene: TRBV18; CDR3 protein: CASSPLLAGASNTGELFF
CDR3 length: 15; J gene: TRBJ1-2; clone size: few; V gene: TRBV13; CDR3 protein: CASSFRGDIDYGYTF
CDR3 length: 16; J gene: TRBJ2-3; clone size: .; V gene: TRBV6-5; CDR3 protein: CAGSYTSGRATDTQYF
CDR3 length: 19; J gene: TRBJ1-2; clone size: many; V gene: TRBV6-5; CDR3 protein: CASSSAGPGSWSGDYGYTF
CDR3 length: 14; J gene: TRBJ1-5; clone size: .; V gene: TRBV12-3/TRBV12-4; CDR3 protein: CASTLLGSNQPQHF
CDR3 length: 12; J gene: TRBJ2-3; clone size: .; V gene: TRBV7-2; CDR3 protein: CASSPPGGTQYF
CDR3 length: 14; J gene: TRBJ2-7; clone size: many; V gene: TRBV7-2; CDR3 protein: CASSLGRESYEQYF
CDR3 length: 16; J gene: TRBJ2-3; clone size: many; V gene: TRBV5-1; CDR3 protein: CASSSIGGTSTDTQYF
CDR3 length: 15; J gene: TRBJ2-7; clone size: .; V gene: TRBV27; CDR3 protein: CASSFGALVAYEQYF
CDR3 length: 14; J gene: TRBJ2-7; clone size: many; V gene: TRBV7-2; CDR3 protein: CASSARQGTYEQYF
CDR3 length: 14; J gene: TRBJ2-5; clone size: many; V gene: TRBV20-1; CDR3 protein: CSATGTSGEETQYF
CDR3 length: 14; J gene: TRBJ1-6; clone size: .; V gene: TRBV5-1; CDR3 protein: CASSQGQENSPPHF
CDR3 length: 14; J gene: TRBJ2-5; clone size: .; V gene: TRBV9; CDR3 protein: CASSVVGSGETQYF
CDR3 length: 15; J gene: TRBJ2-1; clone size: many; V gene: TRBV12-3/TRBV12-4; CDR3 protein: CASSFRGLRYNEQFF
CDR3 length: 15; J gene: TRBJ2-1; clone size: many; V gene: TRBV7-2; CDR3 protein: CASSRVGGDYNEQFF
CDR3 length: 16; J gene: TRBJ2-6; clone size: .; V gene: TRBV5-6; CDR3 protein: CASTFGTDRGGNVLTF
CDR3 length: 13; J gene: TRBJ1-1; clone size: .; V gene: TRBV12-3/TRBV12-4; CDR3 protein: CASSALHGTEAFF
CDR3 length: 14; J gene: TRBJ2-3; clone size: .; V gene: TRBV7-2; CDR3 protein: CASSSYMATDTQYF
CDR3 length: 15; J gene: TRBJ2-2; clone size: few; V gene: TRBV7-9; CDR3 protein: CASSKSLSSRRELFF
CDR3 length: 14; J gene: TRBJ2-7; clone size: .; V gene: TRBV10-3; CDR3 protein: CAISDTDRAGGQYF
CDR3 length: 15; J gene: TRBJ2-3; clone size: few; V gene: TRBV7-8; CDR3 protein: CASSLVGGRADTQYF
CDR3 length: 14; J gene: TRBJ1-2; clone size: few; V gene: TRBV9; CDR3 protein: CASSHPAQNYGYTF
CDR3 length: 14; J gene: TRBJ2-7; clone size: .; V gene: TRBV20-1; CDR3 protein: CSARVRGRTYEQYF
CDR3 length: 14; J gene: TRBJ2-2; clone size: .; V gene: TRBV12-3/TRBV12-4; CDR3 protein: CASSKTGNTGELFF
CDR3 length: 14; J gene: .; clone size: .; V gene: TRBV12-3/TRBV12-4; CDR3 protein: CASSLSELRETQYF
CDR3 length: 14; J gene: TRBJ2-3; clone size: .; V gene: TRBV3-1; CDR3 protein: CASSRNPDADTQYF
CDR3 length: 14; J gene: TRBJ2-7; clone size: few; V gene: TRBV14; CDR3 protein: CASSPPGLYNEQYF
CDR3 length: 10; J gene: TRBJ1-2; clone size: many; V gene: TRBV29-1; CDR3 protein: CSVGPAGYTF
CDR3 length: 15; J gene: TRBJ2-3; clone size: .; V gene: TRBV27; CDR3 protein: CASSLVRYTTDTQYF
CDR3 length: 18; J gene: TRBJ2-6; clone size: .; V gene: TRBV5-1; CDR3 protein: CASSLGLAGGSGANVLTF